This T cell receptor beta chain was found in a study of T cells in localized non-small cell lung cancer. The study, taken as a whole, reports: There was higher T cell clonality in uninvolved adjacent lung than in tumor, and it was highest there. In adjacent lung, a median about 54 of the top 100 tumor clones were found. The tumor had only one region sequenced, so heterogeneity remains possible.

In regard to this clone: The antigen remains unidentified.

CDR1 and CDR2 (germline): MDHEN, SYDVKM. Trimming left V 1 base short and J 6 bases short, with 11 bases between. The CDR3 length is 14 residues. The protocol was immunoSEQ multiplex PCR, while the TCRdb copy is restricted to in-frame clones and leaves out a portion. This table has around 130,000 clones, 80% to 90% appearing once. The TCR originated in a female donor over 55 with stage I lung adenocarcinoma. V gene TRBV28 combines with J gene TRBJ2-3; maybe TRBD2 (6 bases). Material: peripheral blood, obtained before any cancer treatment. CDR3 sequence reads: CASSLSPGVDTQYF. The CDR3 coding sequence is TGTGCCAGCAGTTTATCCCCGGGGGTGGATACGCAGTATTTT.